This T cell receptor (beta chain) was observed in a study of neurological immune-mediated disorders (dated by TCRdb to about 2019). Regarding the study in general: Of the roughly 34 multiple sclerosis patients, about 31 had relapsing-remitting MS and 3 had secondary progressive MS. The study compared peripheral blood TCR-beta repertoires of HTLV-I-associated myelopathy (HAM/TSP) patients, multiple sclerosis patients and healthy controls using UMI-based sequencing. The 90 to 120 TCR-beta libraries covered PBMC samples along with longitudinal samples, technical triplicates, and paired sorted CD4+ and CD8+ T-cell subsets. The cohort was made up of 68 subjects, consisting of some 14 HAM/TSP patients, about 34 multiple sclerosis patients and 20 healthy controls.

cDNA was synthesized by template-switch 5'RACE using a primer carrying a 10-nucleotide random unique molecular identifier by which each TCR transcript was tagged. Every sequencing run covered 15-18 subjects and yielded more than 160 million TCR-beta sequences. The RNeasy kit was used to extract total RNA. The KAPA Real-time Library Amplification kit was used to amplify TCR-beta VDJ regions with primers targeting the TCR constant region and the 5'RACE anchor. A first PCR added sample indexes and Illumina adaptors, after which a second PCR increased the library yield. After Ampure bead purification, the roughly 650 bp TCR product was size-selected on a 2% E-gel SizeSelection system. Before pooling, libraries had their quality checked on a Bioanalyzer, their concentration measured with Qubit, and their quantity determined with the Kapa Library Quantification kit. An Illumina HiSeq 2500 sequenced the libraries paired-end 2 x 150 bp. To increase sequence diversity, about 23-32% phiX was spiked into each library pool. On the study's bioinformatics: Quality-filtered reads were processed with the UMI-based MiGEC pipeline, and over 90% of raw TCR sequences were removed by the MiGEC pipeline during error correction. VDJ genes were aligned to IMGT germline references, and clonotypes were defined by unique CDR3 amino acid sequence plus V-J genes. VDJtools evaluated clonal expansion, Shannon diversity and CDR3 relatedness (CalcPairwiseDistances, ClusterSamples); CLCbio workbench built phylogenetic trees. Clones with at least 8 unique UMIs were defined as expanded, with this threshold being based on coefficient-of-variation modelling across technical triplicates. TCRdb trimmed the raw reads at Q25, called clones with MiXCR and kept productive beta chains. Identical CDR3 protein sequences are pooled into one entry, listed with their most common genes and DNA. These V and J calls are TCRdb output, not the study's own analysis. In this sample the table shows 66,000 or so distinct CDR3 sequences, 3.4% of which occur a single time. The ten most abundant clones make up around 3.6% of the sample.

This clonotype was seen repeatedly, ten times or more. Its target antigen remains unknown. Per-nucleotide qualities are absent, and no much larger clonotype sits a single base away. For the unsorted PBMC libraries, 2 million PBMCs were stored in RNAlater at -80 degrees C until RNA extraction and were used to generate the libraries. Multiple sclerosis patients were enrolled in a US clinical protocol evaluating disease progression by magnetic resonance imaging. Peripheral blood was subjected to Ficoll-Hypaque density gradient centrifugation to isolate PBMCs, which were then cryopreserved in liquid nitrogen. Taken from the germline V gene (reference sequence), the CDR1 and CDR2 loops are DFQATT and SNEGSKA. V has 0 bases trimmed and J has 5 bases trimmed; junction bases matching no gene number 3. The CDR3 runs 13 residues from the cysteine to the phenylalanine. The DNA shown is the 39-base CDR3, in frame from base 1.

Results the study describes overall, beyond this receptor: The highest TCR clonal expansion was observed in HAM/TSP patients, whereas the lowest was observed in MS patients, even when compared with healthy controls. In phylogenetic analysis, the repertoires of 18 of 34 MS patients grouped into a cluster of related CDR3 sequences, which suggests a possible signature at the repertoire level. No identical CDR3 amino acid sequences were found to be shared among expanded clones across subjects, suggesting that TCR-beta repertoires were private in all groups. The MS cluster was not associated with any clinical or MRI features, and the authors stated that larger cohorts are needed.

The chain is made from TRBV20-1 and TRBJ2-5, and 7 bases in between align with TRBD1. Sequenced material: PBMCs. The TCR was taken from a man aged 40-49 years with multiple sclerosis. The CDR3: CSARDPQGETQYF. The DNA is as follows: TGCAGTGCTAGAGATCCACAGGGGGAGACCCAGTACTTC.